A single T cell receptor beta chain is shown here with its context. Clones were sequenced by immunoSEQ multiplex PCR, and TCRdb holds only the in-frame ones, with some missing. The table shows hundreds of thousands of clones, with roughly 85% occurring only once. The V gene end was trimmed by 4 bases and the J gene end by 7 bases; junction bases not matched to a gene: 12. The CDR3 loop spans 16 amino acids. CDR1 is SGHTS, CDR2 YDEGEE, per germline. The sample comes from a study of blood T cell repertoires in COVID-19. Looking at the study overall: T cells, B-cell-depleted T cells, or PBMCs supplied cDNA or gDNA.

The cohort comprised adults aged about 18 to 89 years residing in 20 to 30 US areas. The sequence was collected from a woman aged 45-65 years who had been exposed to COVID-19. Sequenced input: PBMCs or T cells enriched from blood (not recorded which). The chain uses TRBV5-8 and TRBJ2-7, with 12 bases matching TRBD2. Here the CDR3 DNA reads TGTGCCAGCAGCCTCCTACTAGCGGGGGGTGGAGAAGAGCAGTACTTC. Its translation: CASSLLLAGGGEEQYF.